The following is a T cell receptor beta chain sequence with its context. The antigen remains unidentified. These data belong to a study of shared clonotypes between healthy human individuals. Here immunoSEQ multiplex PCR was the method, and the copy in TCRdb shows in-frame clones only, minus some. The sample lists approximately 720,000 clones; about two thirds were seen once. Study findings and constraints: Around 4.7% of naive CD4 clonotypes were shared across several donors. A generally larger estimated richness was seen in naive subsets than in memory subsets. Incomplete sequencing of sorted subsets was indicated by rarefaction despite large depth.

This CDR3 spans 16 amino acids. Germline CDR1 reads MDHEN; CDR2 reads SYDVKM. Trimming cost V 5 bases and J 0 bases, with 15 bases left between them. Nashville, Tennessee was home to all donors, who were Caucasian adults. The receptor was derived from a woman in her thirties in good health. Sequenced material: memory CD4+ T cells sorted from blood. Subset given: CD45RA-negative fraction. V is TRBV28 and J is TRBJ2-3, with D perhaps given as TRBD1 or TRBD2 (5 bases each). This CDR3 reads CASSPKGRGSTDTQYF. CDR3 in DNA: TGTGCCAGCAGTCCGAAGGGGCGAGGGAGCACAGATACGCAGTATTTT.